Below are 14 T cell receptor beta chains sequenced from a single sample in a study of T-cell reconstitution after alpha-beta-depleted transplantation in children. The library targeted TCRbeta and was prepared with unique molecular identifiers. TCRdb used MiXCR to reprocess the PCR reads, holding one entry per CDR3 protein. The sample includes about 830,000 distinct CDR3 sequences, around 17% of them seen just once. The input for sequencing was PBMCs, mostly from graft donor cells, taken 360 days after TCRalphabeta/CD19-depleted stem cell transplant. Every receptor here comes from a male patient younger than 18 who had a stem cell transplant for acute lymphoblastic leukemia, so the T cells may come from the graft donor.

This clonotype was counted many times. One end of the junction does not line up with germline, which may come from a read error. The chain combines TRBV5-1 with TRBJ2-7; unclear D gene. The CDR3 length is 13 residues. CDR1 and CDR2 from the germline V gene are SGHRS and YFSETQ. The CDR3 region has the DNA TGTGCCAGCAGCTTAGGAGTAGCCTACGAGCAGTACTTC. It yields the protein CASSLGVAYEQYF.

This clonotype showed up just a few times. The chain recombines TRBV5-1 with TRBJ2-2, with 9 bases lining up with TRBD1. Germline V CDR1 and CDR2: SGHRS, YFSETQ. This CDR3 region has 15 residues. With 3 bases clipped from V and 6 bases from J, the junction kept 6 bases outside the gene matches. The CDR3 spells CASSYSGTGPGELFF. The CDR3 DNA is TGCGCCAGCAGCTACTCCGGGACAGGGCCCGGGGAGCTGTTTTTT. Complete variable domain (other parts from reference TRBV5-1 and TRBJ2-2): KAGVTQTPRYLIKTRGQQVTLSCSPISGHRSVSWYQQTPGQGLQFLFEYFSETQRNKGNFPGRFSGRQFSNSRSEMNVSTLELGDSALYLCASSYSGTGPGELFFGEGSRLTVL.

This clonotype was seen a handful of times. This chain uses TRBV28 with TRBJ2-1; D is uncertain. The V gene lost 3 bases and the J gene lost 8 bases, with 11 bases spanning the gap. The CDR3 totals 13 residues. The germline CDR1 and CDR2 sequences are MDHEN and SYDVKM. The CDR3 nucleotides read TGTGCCAGCAGTTTCGTATTATTGGATGAGCAGTTCTTC. It is translated as CASSFVLLDEQFF.

The J gene is TRBJ2-7, the V gene TRBV28; D remains unclear. The CDR3 has 16 residues. Trimming cost V 5 bases and J 4 bases, with 21 bases left between them. The germline V gene encodes CDR1 MDHEN and CDR2 SYDVKM. This CDR3 reads CASSPSRAASSYEQYF. DNA of the CDR3: TGTGCCAGCAGTCCCTCCCGGGCAGCGTCTTCGTACGAGCAGTACTTC.

V and J are TRBV29-1 and TRBJ2-1; D gene unclear. This CDR3 is built from 13 residues. The ends were cut back, 5 bases at V and 4 bases at J, with 12 bases in the middle. The germline gives CDR1 SQVTM, CDR2 ANQGSEA. The chain's CDR3 is CSVCSLPYNEQFF. CDR3 nucleotide sequence: TGCAGCGTTTGCTCCCTACCGTACAATGAGCAGTTCTTC.

The J gene is TRBJ2-7, the V gene TRBV5-6; 14 bases are a match to TRBD2. The CDR3 is made up of 16 amino acids. The germline V gene has CDR1 SGHDT and CDR2 YYEEEE. The V segment lost 0 bases and the J segment 12 bases; nucleotides outside the gene matches: 11. For the CDR3, the DNA is TGTGCCAGCAGCTTGGCCGTGGGACTAGCGGGAGATGGAACGTACTTC. Its protein is CASSLAVGLAGDGTYF.

The chain has TRBV19 and TRBJ2-1; D tentatively fits TRBD1 or TRBD2 (6 bases each). This CDR3 spans 17 amino acids. Germline-derived CDR1 and CDR2 are LNHDA and SQIVND (reference sequence). With 3 bases removed from V and 5 bases from J, the gap between germline ends came to 20 bases. CDR3 sequence: CASSMKGLGGGHNEQFF. The CDR3 DNA sequence: TGTGCCAGTAGTATGAAGGGTTTAGGGGGAGGACACAATGAGCAGTTCTTC.

The chain joins TRBV29-1 to TRBJ2-7; D perhaps matches TRBD1 (6 bases). The CDR3 spans 13 residues. CDR1 and CDR2 (germline): SQVTM, ANQGSEA. V dropped 7 bases and J dropped 3 bases, with 16 bases sitting between them. CDR3 loop: CSGGSGDNYEQYF. The CDR3 nucleotides read TGCAGCGGTGGCTCCGGGGACAACTACGAGCAGTACTTC.

This clonotype has a count of ten or more. The V and J genes are TRBV20-1 and TRBJ2-3; tentatively, D is TRBD1 (7 bases). Germline values: CDR1 DFQATT, CDR2 SNEGSKA (reference sequence). V was cut by 3 bases and J by 2 bases, with 15 bases left in between. The CDR3 loop spans 15 amino acids. This chain's CDR3 is CSASARGAPTDTQYF. For the CDR3, the DNA is TGCAGTGCTAGCGCCAGGGGGGCCCCCACAGATACGCAGTATTTT.

This clonotype was seen repeatedly, ten times or more. The chain has TRBV5-1 and TRBJ2-5; unclear D gene. The V gene lost 2 bases and the J gene lost 0 bases, with 11 bases spanning the gap. The germline gives CDR1 SGHRS, CDR2 YFSETQ. The CDR3 sequence is 15 residues long. CDR3 amino acids: CASSFLSWYQETQYF. In DNA, the CDR3 is TGCGCCAGCAGCTTCCTCTCCTGGTACCAAGAGACCCAGTACTTC.

CDR3 loop: CASSHWGLAGAEQYF. CDR3 nucleotides: TGTGCCAGCAGCCACTGGGGACTAGCGGGAGCCGAGCAGTACTTC. This chain links TRBV12-3 or TRBV12-4 with TRBJ2-7, with 14 bases aligning to TRBD2. V was pared by 6 bases and J by 6 bases, with 7 bases of the junction left unmatched. The length of the CDR3 is 15 residues.

This clonotype was counted a few times. The rearrangement links TRBV27 to TRBJ2-5; TRBD2 matches 8 bases. CDR1 and CDR2 from the germline V gene are MNHEY and SMNVEV (reference sequence). This CDR3 has 14 residues. Germline trimming cut 4 bases from V and 6 bases from J; bases unmatched to any gene: 7. DNA for the CDR3: TGTGCCAGCAGTTCCGGAGCGGGGGAGAAGACCCAGTACTTC. Translation: CASSSGAGEKTQYF.

Only one count was recorded for this clonotype. The V and J genes are TRBV11-2 and TRBJ2-7; 14 bases are shared with TRBD2. The junction had 6 bases not matched to a gene; V was cut back by 5 bases and J by 6 bases. Per the germline V gene, CDR1 is SGHAT and CDR2 is FQNNGV. CDR3 size: 15 residues. The CDR3 region is CASSPYGLAGGEQYF. CDR3 coding DNA: TGTGCCAGCAGCCCCTATGGACTAGCGGGAGGCGAGCAGTACTTC.

The sample holds many counts of this clonotype. The rearrangement links TRBV10-3 to TRBJ2-3; 11 positions agree with TRBD2. This CDR3 has 14 amino acids. Trimming took 8 bases from V and 6 from J; bases not matched to a gene: 7. Germline V CDR1 and CDR2: ENHRY, SYGVKD. CDR3 region: CAILGTSGFDTQYF. CDR3 nucleotide sequence: TGTGCCATCCTGGGGACTAGCGGTTTTGATACGCAGTATTTT.